This T cell receptor (beta chain) was observed in a study of T cell responses to AZD1222 COVID-19 vaccine (dated by TCRdb to the early 2020s). Regarding the study in general: AZD1222 recipients with second doses at about 4 weeks or about 12 weeks were pooled, because spike-specific TCR depth and breadth did not differ between schedules. TCR sequencing was performed for 230 to 250 trial participants, of whom approximately 200 were given two doses of AZD1222 and approximately 25 were given two doses of MenACWY control vaccine. Trial participants were enrolled into age subgroups of 18-55, 56-69 and 70-plus years, which contained approximately 150, 28 and 58 TCR-sequenced participants, respectively. The study at large found these results: Because no day 14 peak-response samples were available, repertoires were characterized only after the peak T cell response. After two AZD1222 doses, both the breadth and the depth of spike-specific TCRs were significantly higher than at day 0 and than in MenACWY recipients. Vaccine-associated CD4 TCRs spanned the whole spike protein, with dominant responses in regions 160-218 and 743-854. Conclusions about previously exposed vaccinees are limited because only six or seven AZD1222 recipients were SARS-CoV-2 seropositive at baseline. Reportedly, close to half of the unique spike-specific TCRs recognized epitopes lying outside the regions that are mutated in the B.1.351 and B.1.1.7 variants. Participants were mostly white British and included more females than males, and it was suggested by the authors that clonal diversity may have been underestimated. The 56-69-year group was small, and its depth increase did not reach significance, likely because of low power.

Sample time point, as interpreted from the label and publication: baseline before first vaccination. The vaccinee samples were drawn from two UK trials, COV001 and COV002, one of which was a single-blind randomized controlled phase 2/3 trial testing AZD1222 (ChAdOx1 nCoV-19) in healthy adults. For TCRbeta chain sequencing, PBMC samples from trial participants were taken at day 0 and at day 28 after the second dose. Worth noting for this clone: Its antigen is not yet known. No much larger clonotype is one base removed from it; base qualities were not supplied.

The CDR3 regions of human TCRbeta chains were analyzed by immunosequencing. On the study's bioinformatics: TCRs in the repertoires were matched against a reference library of SARS-CoV-2-specific TCRs that had been generated with the MIRA antigen-specificity platform. Breadth meant the fraction of unique TCRs that were SARS-CoV-2-associated, whereas depth meant the fraction of total T cells that were SARS-CoV-2-associated. Each spike-specific TCR was assigned to its reactive spike region and to a CD4 or CD8 class using the MIRA data. Log10-transformed breadth and depth values were compared by one-way ANOVA with Sidak's multiple comparisons tests. The clones in this table, taken by TCRdb from immuneACCESS, are in-frame only. Not every clone is retained; where verified, under half of the shortfall comes from an unresolved V gene, and the cause of the rest is unknown. Clone size and the V and J calls come from that table; the DNA yielded D and trimming. This sample gives some 97,000 clones in total; about 85% of them show up just once. About 1.7% of the sample goes to the ten largest clones.

Sequencing was performed on peripheral blood, taken on day 0 of AZD1222 vaccination. The TCR originated in an adult in good health.

The base sequence is TGTGCCAGCAGCTTAGACGTCCCCGGCCCTGCGGCGGGAAGAAGAGAGACCCAGTACTTC. Translated, this gives CASSLDVPGPAAGRRETQYF. The rearranged segments are TRBV11-2 and TRBJ2-5; TRBD2 might be the D gene, on 6 matching bases. There are 20 amino acids in the CDR3, from cysteine to phenylalanine inclusive. The retained sequence is limited to the CDR3, 60 bases, with the frame set at the first base. At the junction V is shortened by 0 bases and J by 4 bases, with 27 bases in between. Per the germline V gene, SGHAT is the CDR1 and FQNNGV is the CDR2.